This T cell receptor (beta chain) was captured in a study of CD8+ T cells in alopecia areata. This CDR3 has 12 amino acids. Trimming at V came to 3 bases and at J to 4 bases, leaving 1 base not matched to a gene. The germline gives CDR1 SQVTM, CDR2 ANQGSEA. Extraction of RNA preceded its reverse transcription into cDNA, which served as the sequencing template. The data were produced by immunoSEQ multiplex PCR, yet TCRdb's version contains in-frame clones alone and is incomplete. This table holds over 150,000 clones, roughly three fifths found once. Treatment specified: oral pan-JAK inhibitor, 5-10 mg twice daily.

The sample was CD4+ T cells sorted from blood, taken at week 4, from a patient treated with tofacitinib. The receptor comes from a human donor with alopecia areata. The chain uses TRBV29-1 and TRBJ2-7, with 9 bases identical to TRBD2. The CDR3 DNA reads TGCAGCGTTGAGCTAGCGGGATACGAGCAGTACTTC. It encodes CSVELAGYEQYF.